These 27 T cell receptor beta chains were all obtained from the same sample, sequenced in a study of T cells in Graves' hyperthyroidism and ophthalmopathy (dated by TCRdb to the late 2010s). The library was generated by multiplex PCR. The run used an Illumina HiSeq 2000. TCR beta CDR3 regions were amplified from RNA transcripts. The first round of RT-PCR for the TCR CDR3 was performed with the HTBI primer set and the Qiagen OneStep RT-PCR kit. TCRdb reprocessed the public reads (quality trimming at Q25 with fastp, clone calling with MiXCR) and kept in-frame beta chains. Each entry is one CDR3 protein sequence, shown with its most common DNA and genes. The sample table lists fewer than 650,000 distinct CDR3 sequences, 14% to 15% of them with a count of one. In total, the top ten clones hold roughly 4.5% of the sample. The sequenced material came from blood. The source of these receptors is a woman in her 40s with Graves' ophthalmopathy.

The chain carries TRBV4-1 and TRBJ2-2; 9 bases line up with TRBD1. The length of the CDR3 is 16 residues. V gave up 3 bases and J gave up 1 base; unmatched junction bases: 3. Germline-derived CDR1 and CDR2 are MGHRA and YSYEKL. CDR3 in amino acids: CASSQVDRGNTGELFF. The CDR3 DNA sequence: TGCGCCAGCAGCCAGGTGGACAGGGGGAACACCGGGGAGCTGTTTTTT.

This clonotype has ten or more counts. This chain links TRBV27 with TRBJ2-5; TRBD1 matches at 7 bases. V lost 2 bases and J lost 5; bases outside the gene matches: 5. CDR1 and CDR2 from the germline V gene are MNHEY and SMNVEV (reference sequence). This CDR3 contains 14 residues. The DNA of the CDR3 is TGTGCCAGCAGTTTAAAGACAGGGCGGGAGACCCAGTACTTC. The encoded protein is CASSLKTGRETQYF.

This clonotype was detected a few times. The V and J genes are TRBV9 and TRBJ2-7, with TRBD2 as a possible D gene (5 bases). CDR3 length: 14 residues. V was clipped by 4 bases and J by 3 bases, with 14 bases between them. Germline-derived CDR1 and CDR2 are SGDLS and YYNGEE. CDR3 sequence (DNA): TGTGCCAGCAGCCCCTCATGGGAGCGCTACGAGCAGTACTTC. Translation: CASSPSWERYEQYF.

The J gene is TRBJ1-2, the V gene TRBV28; D possibly corresponds to TRBD1 (6 bases). The CDR3 length is 13 residues. The germline CDR1 and CDR2 sequences are MDHEN and SYDVKM. V was clipped by 6 bases and J by 3 bases, with 11 bases between them. Written as DNA, the CDR3 is TGTGCCAGCAGACCGGGACACTACTATGGCTACACCTTC. The encoded protein is CASRPGHYYGYTF.

This clonotype was observed once. At one boundary the junction diverges from the germline segment, which might be a read error. The chain uses TRBV7-2 and TRBJ2-7; TRBD2 might be the D (5 bases). Germline V CDR1 and CDR2: SGHTA, FQGNSA. CDR3 length equals 13 residues. CDR3 nucleotides: TGTGCCAGCACCCACCCTGCGGGTTACGGGCAGTACTTC. Its translation: CASTHPAGYGQYF.

In its sample, this clonotype was seen many times. The genes are TRBV28 and TRBJ2-7; D possibly corresponds to TRBD1 (5 bases). In germline, CDR1 is MDHEN, CDR2 SYDVKM. V was clipped by 2 bases and J by 2 bases, with 13 bases between them. CDR3 length: 15 amino acids. The CDR3 reads CASSLPWGGPYEQYF. For the CDR3, the DNA is TGTGCCAGCAGTTTACCTTGGGGCGGCCCCTACGAGCAGTACTTC.

The V call is TRBV12-3 or TRBV12-4, the J call TRBJ2-7; D is tentatively TRBD1 or TRBD2 (5 bases each). V was cut by 3 bases and J by 6 bases, with 9 bases left in between. The CDR3 spans 12 residues. The CDR3 here is CASSLYGTEQYF. For the CDR3, the DNA is TGTGCCAGCAGTTTGTACGGGACCGAGCAGTACTTC.

About this clonotype: A read error is possible here, since a much larger clone lies one base away. The J gene is TRBJ1-2, the V gene TRBV7-3; 7 bases align to TRBD1. V gave up 5 bases and J gave up 3 bases; unmatched junction bases: 6. Germline CDR1 SGHTA, CDR2 FQGTGA. CDR3 length equals 14 residues. CDR3 residues: CASSPHRGDYGYTF. The CDR3 DNA is TGTGCCAGCAGCCCCCACAGGGGTGACTATGGCTACACCTTC.

The table lists this clonotype with many counts. The genes are TRBV30 and TRBJ1-2; D not certain. The CDR3 covers 11 residues. Between the trimmed V and J ends, which lost 0 bases and 10 bases, there was a span of 9 bases. Germline CDR1 reads GTSNPN; CDR2 reads SVGIG (reference sequence). CDR3 region: CAWSVLTIYTF. CDR3 bases: TGTGCCTGGAGTGTCCTAACAATCTACACCTTC.

In its sample, this clonotype was seen a few times. The CDR3 protein is CASSKGTGRETQYF. CDR3 coding DNA: TGTGCCAGTAGTAAGGGGACAGGAAGAGAGACCCAGTACTTC. The chain couples TRBV19 to TRBJ2-5; 8 bases line up with TRBD1. This CDR3 contains 14 residues. In germline, CDR1 is LNHDA, CDR2 SQIVND (reference sequence). V lost 4 bases and J lost 4; bases outside the gene matches: 5.

This clonotype has at least ten counts. This chain uses TRBV28 with TRBJ1-1; maybe TRBD1 (6 bases). Germline assignment: CDR1 MDHEN and CDR2 SYDVKM. The germline V and J ends were trimmed by 1 base and 3 bases, with 15 bases remaining between them. This CDR3 spans 16 amino acids. CDR3 coding DNA: TGTGCCAGCAGTTTATTGCAGGGGTTAGAGGACACTGAAGCTTTCTTT. It translates to CASSLLQGLEDTEAFF.

V gene TRBV7-2 combines with J gene TRBJ2-7; D is undetermined. This CDR3 region has 13 residues. Germline V CDR1 and CDR2: SGHTA, FQGNSA. The V end was cut by 5 bases, the J end by 3 bases, with 11 bases between. The CDR3 nucleotides read TGTGCCAGCAGCCCGAGTGTCCGCTACGAGCAGTACTTC. It is translated as CASSPSVRYEQYF.

The sample holds many counts of this clonotype. J is TRBJ1-3 and V is TRBV12-3 or TRBV12-4; D might be TRBD1 (6 bases). The CDR3 runs 15 residues. The V end was cut by 6 bases, the J end by 11 bases, with 23 bases between. CDR3 DNA sequence: TGTGCCAGCAGCCGACAGGAGGCTCTGAACTTGTCCATATATTTT. Encoded protein: CASSRQEALNLSIYF.

This clonotype was seen ten or more times. The chain joins TRBV15 to TRBJ2-2; 8 bases agree with TRBD1. The V and J ends lost 0 bases and 6 bases, in that order; junction bases with no gene match: 3. The CDR3 is made up of 15 amino acids. The V gene's germline CDR1 is LNHNV and CDR2 YYDKDF (reference sequence). The CDR3 sequence is CATSREQGGSGELFF. CDR3 sequence (DNA): TGTGCCACCAGCAGAGAACAGGGGGGCTCCGGGGAGCTGTTTTTT.

The sample holds a few counts of this clonotype. CDR3 sequence reads: CASNERAGETQYF. In nucleotides, the CDR3 is TGTGCCAGCAACGAGAGGGCCGGAGAGACCCAGTACTTC. V gene TRBV9 combines with J gene TRBJ2-5; D possibly corresponds to TRBD2 (5 bases). This CDR3 is built from 13 residues. V lost 6 bases to trimming and J lost 4 bases, with 13 bases between them. Germline V CDR1 and CDR2: SGDLS, YYNGEE.

This clonotype was counted many times. J is TRBJ2-5 and V is TRBV5-1; D gene uncertain. The CDR3 contains 14 residues. V was pared by 1 base and J by 2 bases, with 9 bases between. Germline assignment: CDR1 SGHRS and CDR2 YFSETQ. CDR3 in DNA: TGCGCCAGCAGCTTGTCGGCGGTTCAAGAGACCCAGTACTTC. Encoded protein: CASSLSAVQETQYF.

As DNA, the CDR3 is TGTGCCACCAGCAGAGGGGGGGATTTGGGCTACGAGCAGTACTTC. Its protein product is CATSRGGDLGYEQYF. The rearrangement joins TRBV15 to TRBJ2-7, with D maybe TRBD2 (6 bases). The germline gives CDR1 LNHNV, CDR2 YYDKDF (reference sequence). V was cut by 1 base and J by 3 bases, with 13 bases left in between. The CDR3 length is 15 residues.

The chain links TRBV7-2 to TRBJ2-5; TRBD1 agrees at 11 bases. CDR3 length equals 15 residues. Germline V lookup: CDR1 SGHTA, CDR2 FQGNSA. After removal of 4 bases from V and 5 bases from J, the junction contained 6 bases not matched to a gene. CDR3 DNA: TGTGCCAGCAGCTCATCGGACAGGGGGCAGGAGACCCAGTACTTC. It encodes CASSSSDRGQETQYF.

This clonotype came up a few times. The chain combines TRBV28 with TRBJ1-1; D possibly corresponds to TRBD1 (5 bases). The V and J ends lost 5 bases and 1 base respectively, with 14 bases between them. Germline V gene lookup returns CDR1 MDHEN and CDR2 SYDVKM. CDR3 length: 15 residues. The CDR3: CASSGLGVSNTEAFF. The CDR3 coding sequence is TGTGCCAGCAGTGGCCTAGGGGTCTCGAACACTGAAGCTTTCTTT. The whole variable domain, filled in from reference TRBV28 and TRBJ1-1, reads DVKVTQSSRYLVKRTGEKVFLECVQDMDHENMFWYRQDPGLGLRLIYFSYDVKMKEKGDIPEGYSVSREKKERFSLILESASTNQTSMYLCASSGLGVSNTEAFFGQGTRLTVV.

This clonotype showed up many times. CDR3 sequence reads: CASSDGTGSYEQYF. The CDR3 coding sequence is TGTGCCAGCAGTGACGGGACAGGGTCCTACGAGCAGTACTTC. V usage is TRBV6-1 and J usage is TRBJ2-7; 9 bases agree with TRBD1. Germline V CDR1 and CDR2: MNHNS, SASEGT. Trimming cost V 3 bases and J 1 base; bases outside gene matches: 1. This CDR3 has 14 amino acids.

This chain uses TRBV2 with TRBJ2-5, with TRBD1 matching 7 bases. In germline, CDR1 is SNHLY, CDR2 FYNNEI. Losses at the gene ends were 7 bases for V and 1 base for J; bases not matched to a gene: 6. This CDR3 is built from 14 residues. CDR3 sequence reads: CASNYRGAQETQYF. CDR3 nucleotides: TGTGCCAGCAACTACAGGGGTGCCCAAGAGACCCAGTACTTC.

This clonotype was recorded at least ten times. This chain joins TRBV6-2 or TRBV6-3 and TRBJ2-4; TRBD1 matches at 9 bases. V dropped 5 bases and J dropped 7; count of bases not matched to a gene: 3. This CDR3 spans 13 amino acids. Germline V CDR1 and CDR2: MNHEY, SVGEGT. Here the CDR3 reads CASSATGGNIQYF. CDR3 in DNA: TGTGCCAGCAGTGCTACAGGGGGCAACATTCAGTACTTC.

There are many counts of this clonotype. The chain joins TRBV27 to TRBJ2-3, with TRBD2 as a possible D gene (5 bases). Germline lookup yields CDR1 MNHEY and CDR2 SMNVEV (reference sequence). Trimming shortened V by 1 base and J by 3 bases, and 11 bases separated the two germline ends. The CDR3 is 15 amino acids. The CDR3 sequence: CASSLLAFQTDTQYF. CDR3 nucleotides: TGTGCCAGCAGTTTATTAGCGTTCCAAACAGATACGCAGTATTTT.

DNA of the CDR3: TGTGCCAGCAGTGATATAGGGAGCACTGAAGCTTTCTTT. Its translation is CASSDIGSTEAFF. The chain links TRBV6-1 to TRBJ1-1; D uncertain. V lost 3 bases and J 4 bases, leaving 9 bases between the germline ends. CDR1 and CDR2 (germline): MNHNS, SASEGT. The CDR3 is 13 amino acids.

This clonotype was observed many times. One end of the junction varies from germline; a read error may be responsible. CDR3 protein: CASTLGTSYEQYF. CDR3 sequence (DNA): TGTGCCAGCACCTTAGGGACTAGCTACGAGCAGTACTTC. This rearrangement joins TRBV7-2 to TRBJ2-7, with 8 nucleotides matching TRBD2. This CDR3 has 13 residues. Germline values: CDR1 SGHTA, CDR2 FQGNSA. The whole variable domain, remainder taken from reference TRBV7-2 and TRBJ2-7, is GAGVSQSPSNKVTEKGKDVELRCDPISGHTALYWYRQSLGQGLEFLIYFQGNSAPDKSGLPSDRFSAERTGGSVSTLTIQRTQQEDSAVYLCASTLGTSYEQYFGPGTRLTVT.

This clonotype was recorded at least ten times. This chain joins TRBV6-5 and TRBJ2-2; 10 bases match TRBD2. This CDR3 region has 16 residues. Trimming took 2 bases from V and 3 from J; bases not matched to a gene: 3. CDR1 and CDR2 from the germline V gene are MNHEY and SVGAGI. Here the CDR3 DNA reads TGTGCCAGCAGTTACAGCCTAGCGGGAGACACCGGGGAGCTGTTTTTT. Amino acids: CASSYSLAGDTGELFF.

The rearrangement joins TRBV12-3 or TRBV12-4 to TRBJ1-5, with 8 bases that match TRBD1. V lost 2 bases to trimming and J lost 11 bases; unmatched junction nucleotides: 8. The CDR3 has 14 residues. Here the CDR3 reads CASSLSDRGEAQHF. Written as DNA, the CDR3 is TGTGCCAGCAGTTTATCCGACAGGGGAGAGGCCCAGCATTTT.